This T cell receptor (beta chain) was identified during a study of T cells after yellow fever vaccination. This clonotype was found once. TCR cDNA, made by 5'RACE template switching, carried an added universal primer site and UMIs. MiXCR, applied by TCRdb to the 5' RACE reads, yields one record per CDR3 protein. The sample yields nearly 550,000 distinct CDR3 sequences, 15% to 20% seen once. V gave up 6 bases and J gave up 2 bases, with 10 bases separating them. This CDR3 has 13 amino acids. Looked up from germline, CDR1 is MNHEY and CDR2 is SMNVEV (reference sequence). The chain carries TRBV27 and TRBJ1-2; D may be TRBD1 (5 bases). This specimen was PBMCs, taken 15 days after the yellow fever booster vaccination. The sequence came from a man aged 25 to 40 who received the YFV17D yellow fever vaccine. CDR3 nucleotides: TGTGCCAGCAGCGGGACGTCCAACTATGGCTACACCTTC. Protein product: CASSGTSNYGYTF.